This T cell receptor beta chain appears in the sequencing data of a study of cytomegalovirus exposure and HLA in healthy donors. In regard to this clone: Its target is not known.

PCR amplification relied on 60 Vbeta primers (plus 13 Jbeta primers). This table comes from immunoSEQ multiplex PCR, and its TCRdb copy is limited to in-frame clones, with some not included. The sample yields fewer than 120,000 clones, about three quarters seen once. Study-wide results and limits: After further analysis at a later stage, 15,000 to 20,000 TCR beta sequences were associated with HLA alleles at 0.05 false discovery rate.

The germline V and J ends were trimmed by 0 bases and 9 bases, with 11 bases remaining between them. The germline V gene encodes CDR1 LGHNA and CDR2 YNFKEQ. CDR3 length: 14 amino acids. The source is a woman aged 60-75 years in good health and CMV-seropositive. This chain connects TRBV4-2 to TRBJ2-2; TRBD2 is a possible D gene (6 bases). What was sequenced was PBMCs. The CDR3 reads CASSQDVGSRELFF. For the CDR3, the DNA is TGTGCCAGCAGCCAAGATGTCGGGAGTAGGGAGCTGTTTTTT.